These T cell receptor beta chains were read from a single sample in a study of blood T cell repertoires in COVID-19. Profiling relied on immunoSEQ multiplex PCR, and the TCRdb table lists in-frame clones only, not all of them. The table includes approximately 25,000 clones, 72% detected once. Material for sequencing was peripheral blood. The source of these receptors is a woman over 75 with acute or convalescent COVID-19. Each CDR3 is given without its conserved first and last residue. Clone size is stated in some rows and not others, as once, few, many or a class when expanded.

TRBV27	many	TRBJ2-7	ASSLNFPPREQY
TRBV29-1	few	TRBJ1-4	SAAVGGSEKLF
TRBV3-1/TRBV3-2	-	TRBJ1-1	ASSQPFTEAF
TRBV10-3	-	TRBJ1-5	AISPTGAKQPQH
TRBV28	few	TRBJ1-2	ASATGISNYGYT
TRBV24-1	-	TRBJ1-1	ATSDSRGNTEAF
TRBV6-1	few	TRBJ2-1	ASSERDTDDEQF
TRBV28	-	TRBJ1-5	ATLLSRGGQPQH
TRBV7-2	-	TRBJ2-7	ASSPGLAGGRLGYEQY
TRBV4-3	-	TRBJ2-7	ASSQDRGSPYEQY
TRBV5-1	-	TRBJ2-5	ASAPRGYQETQY
TRBV6-6	-	TRBJ2-1	ASSPLAGSYNEQF
TRBV5-1	few	TRBJ2-7	ASSLEASGSKY
TRBV6-5	-	TRBJ2-7	ASNSGTSGYEQY
TRBV5-6	-	TRBJ1-4	ASSSPRIANEKLF
TRBV4-1	-	TRBJ2-7	ASSQEGGASVTSYEQY
TRBV6-2/TRBV6-3	once	TRBJ2-7	ASSWTSGYEQY
TRBV10-3	-	TRBJ2-3	AISETSGRAGDTQY
TRBV5-1	-	TRBJ1-1	ASSTLQGSRTEAF
TRBV6-5	-	TRBJ1-2	ASSQQGRDGYT
TRBV29-1	-	TRBJ1-4	SVEGTGVNEKLF
TRBV9	-	TRBJ2-5	ASSPSGKETQY
TRBV6-2/TRBV6-3	-	TRBJ2-5	ASSQQGYQETQY
TRBV9	-	TRBJ1-4	ASSVGQGIHEKLF